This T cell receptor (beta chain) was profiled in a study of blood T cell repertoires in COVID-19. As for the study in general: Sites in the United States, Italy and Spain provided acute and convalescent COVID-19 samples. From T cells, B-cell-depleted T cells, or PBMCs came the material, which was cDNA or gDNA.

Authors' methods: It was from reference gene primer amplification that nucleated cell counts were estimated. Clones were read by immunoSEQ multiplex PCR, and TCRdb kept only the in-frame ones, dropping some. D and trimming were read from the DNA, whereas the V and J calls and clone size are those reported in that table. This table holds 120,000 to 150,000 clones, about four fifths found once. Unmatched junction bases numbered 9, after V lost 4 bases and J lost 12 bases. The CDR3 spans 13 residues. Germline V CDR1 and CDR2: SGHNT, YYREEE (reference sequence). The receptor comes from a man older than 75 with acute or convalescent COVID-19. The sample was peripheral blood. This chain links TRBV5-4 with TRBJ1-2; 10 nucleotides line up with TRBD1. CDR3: CASSLRDRGPHTF. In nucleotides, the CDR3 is TGTGCCAGCAGCCTGAGGGACAGGGGCCCCCACACCTTC.